This TCR beta chain was recovered during a study of T cells in Graves' hyperthyroidism and ophthalmopathy. Whole-study results and caveats: Most expanded thyroid clonotypes above 0.001 also appeared in blood.

The TCR beta CDR3 regions underwent amplification using RNA transcripts as the source. First-round RT-PCR with HTBI primers amplified the TCR CDR3 region. TCRdb fed the multiplex PCR reads into MiXCR, producing one record per CDR3 protein. The table records about 350,000 distinct CDR3 sequences, approximately 16% of them present only once. Germline V gene data show CDR1 as DFQATT and CDR2 as SNEGSKA (reference sequence). V was pared by 5 bases and J by 4 bases, with 9 bases of the junction left unmatched. CDR3 length: 14 residues. Ophthalmopathy patients had Clinical Activity Score at least 3, NOSPECS grade at least 4, duration under 3 months. Reasons for excluding patients were uncontrolled infection, other autoimmune disease, pregnancy or lactation. Orbital computed tomography, thyroid ultrasound, serum thyroxine and TRAb, and clinical symptoms together informed the diagnoses. This clonotype has ten or more counts. The antigen is not known.

The chain has TRBV20-1 and TRBJ2-7; 9 nucleotides align to TRBD2. The TCR sequence derives from a woman aged 55-69 years with Graves' ophthalmopathy. Sequencing was done on a sample of blood. CDR3 sequence: CSAYPAGGGYEQYF. The CDR3 nucleotides are TGCAGTGCTTACCCGGCGGGAGGGGGGTACGAGCAGTACTTC.